The clone carrying this T cell receptor (beta chain) was observed at least ten times. The sample comes from a study of T cells in Graves' hyperthyroidism and ophthalmopathy. TCR beta CDR3 regions were amplified from RNA. RT-PCR in the first round (using the HTBI primer set) targeted the TCR CDR3. TCRdb reprocessed the multiplex PCR reads with MiXCR, giving one entry per CDR3 protein. Altogether approximately 600,000 distinct CDR3 sequences are present, under 15% being singletons, with the ten largest covering 3.5% to 4.5%. The CDR3 totals 14 residues. Germline loops: CDR1 MDHEN, CDR2 SYDVKM. The trim removed 7 bases at V and 5 bases at J, leaving 10 bases unmatched.

Sequencing input: blood. The chain joins TRBV28 to TRBJ2-7; TRBD1 agrees at 8 bases. The receptor was derived from a woman between 40 and 50 years old with Graves' ophthalmopathy. DNA for the CDR3: TGTGCCAGCACGGGACAGGAGAGGGTAGACGAGCAGTACTTC. It codes for CASTGQERVDEQYF.